Below are 11 T cell receptor beta chains sequenced from a single sample in a study of T-cell memory formation after mild COVID-19. Each CDR3 protein is one row after TCRdb ran MiXCR on the 5' RACE reads. The data contain about 110,000 distinct CDR3 sequences, approximately 15% of them singletons. Material: PBMCs or a T cell subset sorted from them (not recorded which). These receptors all come from an adult woman who had mild COVID-19 (a few samples of this study predate the infection). Cell type and time point are not known.

This clonotype was picked up a small number of times. The V call is TRBV4-3, the J call TRBJ1-1, with D hard to call. Germline V gene lookup returns CDR1 LGHNA and CDR2 YSLEER. The CDR3 extends over 14 amino acids. Trimming removed 1 base at V and 0 bases at J, with 6 bases between. CDR3 protein: CASSQVNLNTEAFF. In DNA, the CDR3 is TGCGCCAGCAGCCAAGTAAACTTGAACACTGAAGCTTTCTTT.

Many counts were recorded for this clonotype. The chain uses TRBV4-1 and TRBJ2-7, with TRBD1 matching 11 bases. With V trimmed by 4 bases and J by 5 bases, 7 bases remained unmatched. The CDR3 loop spans 15 amino acids. Per the germline V gene, CDR1 is MGHRA and CDR2 is YSYEKL. Written as DNA, the CDR3 is TGCGCCAGCAGCCGGGGGACAGGGGGTATCCACGAGCAGTACTTC. Protein sequence: CASSRGTGGIHEQYF.

The chain uses TRBV13 and TRBJ2-4; TRBD2 is a possible D gene (6 bases). Germline lookup yields CDR1 PRHDT and CDR2 FYEKMQ (reference sequence). V was trimmed by 3 bases and J by 3 bases, leaving 15 bases between them. This CDR3 is built from 16 residues. DNA for the CDR3: TGTGCCAGCAGCTTTCGGACCCGGGAGCACAAAAACATTCAGTACTTC. Amino acids: CASSFRTREHKNIQYF.

The chain has TRBV29-1 and TRBJ2-7; 8 bases agree with TRBD1. The CDR3 is made up of 14 amino acids. The junction had 5 bases not matched to a gene; V was cut back by 0 bases and J by 4 bases. CDR1 is SQVTM, CDR2 ANQGSEA, per germline. The CDR3 reads CSVEDRGLGYEQYF. CDR3 DNA sequence: TGCAGCGTTGAAGACAGGGGGCTGGGGTACGAGCAGTACTTC.

The rearrangement links TRBV12-3 or TRBV12-4 to TRBJ2-7, with a possible D match to TRBD1 (6 bases). The germline V and J ends were trimmed by 8 bases and 3 bases, with 14 bases remaining between them. The CDR3 is made up of 13 amino acids. The CDR3 is CASSPGVGYEQYF. The CDR3 nucleotides read TGTGCCAGCTCACCAGGGGTTGGCTACGAGCAGTACTTC.

This clonotype has more than one count but fewer than ten. The chain combines TRBV27 with TRBJ2-3, with 16 positions matching TRBD2. The CDR3 has 20 residues. In germline, CDR1 is MNHEY, CDR2 SMNVEV (reference sequence). The ends lost 5 bases at V and 0 bases at J; junction bases unmatched: 11. CDR3 sequence reads: CASSPRGLAGGPASTDTQYF. CDR3 nucleotides: TGTGCCAGCAGTCCGCGGGGACTAGCGGGAGGGCCGGCGAGCACAGATACGCAGTATTTT.

This clonotype occurred a few times. The J gene is TRBJ2-2, the V gene TRBV7-2, with TRBD2 matching over 7 bases. Per the germline V gene, CDR1 is SGHTA and CDR2 is FQGNSA. This CDR3 has 15 residues. J gave up 0 bases and V 5 bases, and 3 bases lay outside the gene matches. The CDR3, as DNA: TGTGCCAGCAGCCAAGGACTAGCGAACACCGGGGAGCTGTTTTTT. Translation gives CASSQGLANTGELFF. Combining the CDR3 with reference TRBV7-2 and TRBJ2-2 gives the whole variable domain GAGVSQSPSNKVTEKGKDVELRCDPISGHTALYWYRQSLGQGLEFLIYFQGNSAPDKSGLPSDRFSAERTGGSVSTLTIQRTQQEDSAVYLCASSQGLANTGELFFGEGSRLTVL.

This clonotype was counted only a few times. V usage is TRBV2 and J usage is TRBJ2-7; TRBD2 aligns across 9 bases. Germline loops: CDR1 SNHLY, CDR2 FYNNEI. CDR3 length equals 15 residues. J was trimmed by 0 bases and V by 8 bases; bases with no gene match: 8. The CDR3 DNA is TGTGCCAGCGCCGAGAGCGGGGGGATCTCCTACGAGCAGTACTTC. Encoded protein: CASAESGGISYEQYF.

This chain uses TRBV14 with TRBJ2-7; D gene unclear. Germline V CDR1 and CDR2: SGHDN, FVKESK. Between the trimmed V and J ends, which lost 3 bases and 3 bases, there was a span of 18 bases. The CDR3 is 16 amino acids. CDR3 in amino acids: CASSHLQTTVSYEQYF. CDR3 DNA: TGTGCCAGCAGCCATCTTCAGACAACAGTCAGCTACGAGCAGTACTTC.

There are a few counts of this clonotype. In nucleotides, the CDR3 is TGTGCCAGCACCCTCGGGGGGGGAGGCACTGAAGCTTTCTTT. Amino acid sequence: CASTLGGGGTEAFF. The chain joins TRBV6-1 to TRBJ1-1; the D gene is possibly TRBD1 (5 bases). V lost 7 bases, J lost 4 bases, and 16 bases lay in between. Germline-derived CDR1 and CDR2 are MNHNS and SASEGT. The CDR3 spans 14 residues.

This chain joins TRBV7-9 and TRBJ1-1; D not resolved. Germline V gene lookup returns CDR1 SEHNR and CDR2 FQNEAQ (reference sequence). Trimming pared 2 bases from V and 7 bases from J, leaving 8 bases between. There are 12 residues in the CDR3. The CDR3: CASSLSSGEAFF. The CDR3 nucleotides are TGTGCCAGCAGCTTAAGTAGCGGTGAAGCTTTCTTT.